This T cell receptor beta chain was captured in a study of blood T cell repertoires in COVID-19. The wider study: Researchers got acute and convalescent COVID-19 samples from the United States, Italy and Spain. PBMCs, B-cell-depleted T cells, or T cells provided the cDNA or gDNA that made up the material.

Original analysis: How many nucleated cells were present was estimated from reference gene primer amplification. Produced via immunoSEQ multiplex PCR; TCRdb's table is partial and in-frame only. V and J calls and clone size are copied from that table; D and trimming were computed from the DNA. The sample contains roughly 260,000 clones, around 90% of which appear only once. Concerning this clone: Other DNA sequences of this sample code for an identical CDR3.

The TCR was taken from a woman aged 45-60 years who had recovered from COVID-19. The specimen was peripheral blood.

The CDR3 reads CASSLDSYEQYF. Written as DNA, the CDR3 is TGTGCCAGCTCTTTGGACAGCTACGAGCAGTACTTC. V usage is TRBV2 and J usage is TRBJ2-7; maybe TRBD1 (6 bases). Deletions cut 8 bases from V and 3 bases from J, with 11 bases between. Germline values: CDR1 SNHLY, CDR2 FYNNEI. CDR3 length: 12 amino acids.